This section outlines one TCR beta chain sequence together with its context. Antigen: not known. The data stem from a study of shared clonotypes between healthy human individuals. Study background: Each donor's CD8 memory used one plate, CD8 naive two, each CD4 subset three. Study-wide points: Clonotypes that were shared across several donors made up around 5% of naive CD4 clonotypes.

The donors, healthy adults who were HIV-negative, had experienced no recent acute infections or vaccinations. Within Nashville, Tennessee resided all donors, each a Caucasian adult. Sequencing used immunoSEQ multiplex PCR; TCRdb keeps in-frame clones, though not all of them. The sample consists of roughly 1,500,000 clones, 97% to 99% of them appearing once. The CDR3 covers 16 residues. V lost 2 bases and J lost 1, with 15 bases in between. Per the germline V gene, CDR1 is LNHDA and CDR2 is SQIVND (reference sequence). The receptor was isolated from a man aged 30 to 39 in good health. The specimen was naive CD4+ T cells sorted from blood. The sample's subset: CD45RA+ positively selected. The rearrangement uses TRBV19 and TRBJ2-7, with D perhaps matching TRBD2 (5 bases). This CDR3 reads CASSISFLAVSYEQYF. CDR3 DNA: TGTGCCAGTAGTATAAGTTTCCTAGCAGTGTCCTACGAGCAGTACTTC.